A selection of T cell receptor beta chains follows, all from one sample in a study of shared clonotypes between healthy human individuals. Assay: immunoSEQ multiplex PCR; the TCRdb copy retains only in-frame clones and omits some. The repertoire holds approximately 530,000 clones, with roughly 95% as singletons. The sample comprised naive CD4+ T cells sorted from blood. The receptor source for this set is a woman aged 25 to 39 in good health. The CDR3 runs from the conserved cysteine through the conserved F or W. A D gene is named only where the DNA matches it firmly. Size is omitted from some rows. Given values are once, few, many or a class for expanded clones.

CDR3	DNA	D	size	V	J
CASSLLTGAGYTF	TGTGCCAGCAGCTTACTCACAGGGGCTGGCTACACCTTC	TRBD1	NA	TRBV13	TRBJ1-2
CASSQGPEQETQYF	TGCGCCAGCAGCCAAGGTCCGGAACAAGAGACCCAGTACTTC	NA	NA	TRBV4-1	TRBJ2-5
CASSVGDTYEQYF	TGTGCCAGCAGTGTCGGCGATACGTACGAGCAGTACTTC	NA	NA	TRBV7-9	TRBJ2-7
CASSLGRGQQETQYF	TGCGCCAGCAGCTTGGGCAGGGGACAACAAGAGACCCAGTACTTC	NA	NA	TRBV5-1	TRBJ2-5
CASSALGVPFYGYTF	TGTGCCAGCAGTGCCCTTGGGGTTCCCTTCTATGGCTACACCTTC	NA	NA	TRBV6-1	TRBJ1-2
CASSVNAGVGTDTQYF	TGTGCCAGCAGCGTTAACGCGGGAGTAGGAACAGATACGCAGTATTTT	TRBD2	NA	TRBV9	TRBJ2-3
CASVAGFHNEQFF	TGTGCCAGCGTGGCAGGGTTCCACAATGAGCAGTTCTTC	NA	NA	TRBV6-1	TRBJ2-1
CASTGRQGVGQPQHF	TGTGCCAGTACCGGTCGTCAGGGTGTTGGTCAGCCCCAGCATTTT	NA	NA	TRBV19	TRBJ1-5
CASSQDVGSSGNTIYF	TGTGCCAGCAGCCAAGACGTGGGAAGCTCTGGAAACACCATATATTTT	NA	NA	TRBV14	TRBJ1-3
CASSLGTGNQPQHF	TGCGCCAGCAGCTTGGGGACAGGGAATCAGCCCCAGCATTTT	TRBD1	few	TRBV5-1	TRBJ1-5
CASSYSKSGGYTF	TGTGCCAGCAGTTACTCGAAATCGGGAGGCTACACCTTC	NA	once	TRBV6-5	TRBJ1-2
CASSLGPLYEQYF	TGTGCCAGCAGTTTGGGTCCACTCTACGAGCAGTACTTC	NA	NA	TRBV28	TRBJ2-7
CASPLAKNIQYF	TGCGCCAGCCCCTTAGCCAAAAACATTCAGTACTTC	NA	NA	TRBV10-1	TRBJ2-4
CASSLERQGRGYTF	TGTGCCAGCAGCTTGGAGAGACAGGGCCGGGGCTACACCTTC	TRBD1	NA	TRBV5-4	TRBJ1-2
CASSFEGAGNQPQHF	TGTGCCAGCAGCTTTGAAGGGGCTGGCAATCAGCCCCAGCATTTT	NA	NA	TRBV5-8	TRBJ1-5
CAISGTATSYEQYF	TGTGCCATCAGTGGCACAGCCACCTCCTACGAGCAGTACTTC	NA	NA	TRBV10-3	TRBJ2-7
CSVALRTSRSMTIQFF	TGCAGCGTTGCTCTCCGGACTTCGCGTAGCATGACAATACAGTTCTTC	NA	NA	TRBV29-1	TRBJ2-1
CATSRDRAPTEAFF	TGTGCCACCAGCAGAGATAGGGCCCCCACTGAAGCTTTCTTT	NA	NA	TRBV15	TRBJ1-1
CASSEAPTSEAFF	TGTGCCAGCAGTGAAGCGCCGACCTCTGAAGCTTTCTTT	NA	NA	TRBV6-1	TRBJ1-1
CASSLVGSGFSGNTIYF	TGTGCCAGCAGCTTAGTGGGCTCTGGATTCTCTGGAAACACCATATATTTT	NA	NA	TRBV7-9	TRBJ1-3
CASRWGDSNQPQHF	TGTGCCAGCAGATGGGGAGATAGCAATCAGCCCCAGCATTTT	NA	NA	TRBV28	TRBJ1-5
CASSSGQGDQPQHF	TGCGCCAGCAGCTCGGGACAGGGGGATCAGCCCCAGCATTTT	TRBD1	few	TRBV5-1	TRBJ1-5
CASSPRDTRWSSGANVLTF	TGTGCCAGCAGTCCCCGGGACACGAGGTGGTCCTCTGGGGCCAACGTCCTGACTTTC	NA	NA	TRBV27	TRBJ2-6
CAWSIGHTNTEAFF	TGTGCCTGGAGTATTGGACACACGAACACTGAAGCTTTCTTT	NA	NA	TRBV30	TRBJ1-1
CASSMRHREGRYEQYF	TGTGCCAGTAGTATGAGACACAGGGAAGGAAGGTACGAGCAGTACTTC	NA	NA	TRBV19	TRBJ2-7
CASSPPGRSNYGYTF	TGTGCCAGCTCACCACCGGGGCGGAGCAACTATGGCTACACCTTC	NA	NA	TRBV18	TRBJ1-2
CSVGGVGGAEKLFF	TGCAGCGTTGGCGGGGTCGGGGGTGCTGAAAAACTGTTTTTT	NA	NA	TRBV29-1	TRBJ1-4
CASSYSKQPHHEQYF	TGTGCCAGCAGTTACTCGAAACAGCCACACCACGAGCAGTACTTC	NA	NA	TRBV6-5	TRBJ2-7
CASSSPQGPGNTIYF	TGTGCCAGCAGTTCCCCGCAGGGTCCTGGAAACACCATATATTTT	NA	NA	TRBV28	TRBJ1-3
CASPGTLSTGELFF	TGCGCCAGCCCCGGGACTCTCTCCACCGGGGAGCTGTTTTTT	NA	NA	TRBV10-1	TRBJ2-2
CASRARAGGLYEQYF	TGTGCCAGCAGGGCCCGGGCAGGGGGCCTGTACGAGCAGTACTTC	TRBD1	NA	TRBV28	TRBJ2-7
CASSQLAGGPYEQYF	TGCGCCAGCAGCCAATTAGCGGGAGGGCCATACGAGCAGTACTTC	TRBD2	once	TRBV4-1	TRBJ2-7
CAWSYRTGELFF	TGTGCCTGGAGTTATAGGACCGGGGAGCTGTTTTTT	NA	NA	TRBV30	TRBJ2-2
CSVGPGTGSTGELFF	TGCAGCGTCGGACCTGGGACTGGCTCCACCGGGGAGCTGTTTTTT	NA	NA	TRBV29-1	TRBJ2-2
CASSQMKEQPYEQYF	TGCGCCAGCAGCCAGATGAAGGAACAGCCCTACGAGCAGTACTTC	NA	NA	TRBV4-1	TRBJ2-7
CASSLAQGAPGANVLTF	TGTGCCAGCAGCTTAGCTCAGGGGGCCCCTGGGGCCAACGTCCTGACTTTC	TRBD1	NA	TRBV13	TRBJ2-6
CASSLLQTGAHGYTF	TGCGCCAGCAGCTTACTACAGACCGGGGCACATGGCTACACCTTC	NA	NA	TRBV5-1	TRBJ1-2
CASSLEGATEKLFF	TGCGCCAGCAGCTTGGAGGGGGCGACGGAAAAACTGTTTTTT	TRBD1	NA	TRBV5-1	TRBJ1-4
CASSLAIHEQYF	TGTGCCAGCAGCCTAGCGATCCACGAGCAGTACTTC	NA	NA	TRBV7-2	TRBJ2-7
CASSEGPVNQPQHF	TGTGCCAGCAGCGAGGGACCGGTAAATCAGCCCCAGCATTTT	NA	NA	TRBV9	TRBJ1-5
CASSIGRVGEQFF	TGTGCCAGTAGTATTGGCAGGGTGGGTGAGCAGTTCTTC	NA	NA	TRBV19	TRBJ2-1